This T cell receptor (beta chain) appears in the sequencing data of a study of T-cell memory formation after mild COVID-19. The germline V gene encodes CDR1 SGHTA and CDR2 FQGNSA. The CDR3 length is 14 residues. V was clipped by 5 bases and J by 9 bases; unmatched bases: 10. TCRdb re-called the 5' RACE reads with MiXCR, one entry per CDR3 protein. The sample yields around 220,000 distinct CDR3 sequences, 16% seen once. This clonotype was counted ten times or more. The receptor was isolated from a man younger than 30 who had mild COVID-19 (a few samples of this study predate the infection). Cell type and time point are not known. The V and J genes are TRBV7-2 and TRBJ1-5, with 7 bases matching TRBD1. The specimen was PBMCs or a T cell subset sorted from them (not recorded which). CDR3 in DNA: TGTGCCAGCAGCCTCGAGGGGGCGAGGCGGCCCCAGCATTTT. Protein product: CASSLEGARRPQHF.